The subject of this entry is one T cell receptor beta chain. This record belongs to a study of blood T cell repertoires in COVID-19. For the study at large: Sample material is recorded as cDNA or gDNA derived from T cells, B-cell-depleted T cells, or PBMCs.

The CDR3 consists of 16 residues. V gave up 1 base and J gave up 4 bases; unmatched junction bases: 8. Germline CDR1 SGHKS, CDR2 YYEKEE (reference sequence). Original methodology: From reference gene primer amplification, estimates of nucleated cell counts were derived. Clones were sequenced by immunoSEQ multiplex PCR, and TCRdb holds only the in-frame ones, with some missing. V and J calls and clone size come straight from that table; D and trimming were deduced from the DNA. The data contain over 250,000 clones, 88% of them seen just once; the ten biggest clones take up around 0.98%. Sequences were obtained from peripheral blood. This chain connects TRBV5-5 to TRBJ2-5, with 9 bases identical to TRBD1. The clonotype comes from a middle-aged woman who had recovered from COVID-19. In DNA form, the CDR3 reads TGTGCCAGCAGCTTGTGGGGACAGGGAGTATTAGAGACCCAGTACTTC. Translation: CASSLWGQGVLETQYF. The variable domain in full, completed from reference TRBV5-5 and TRBJ2-5, reads DAGVTQSPTHLIKTRGQQVTLRCSPISGHKSVSWYQQVLGQGPQFIFQYYEKEERGRGNFPDRFSARQFPNYSSELNVNALLLGDSALYLCASSLWGQGVLETQYFGPGTRLLVL.